The clone carrying this T cell receptor beta chain was counted only a few times. Its antigen is not identified. Libraries were prepared by immunoSEQ multiplex PCR; TCRdb keeps only in-frame clonotypes and omits some of them. The sample lists over 90,000 clones, about 81% seen once, with roughly 3.1% in the top ten. Trimming pared 0 bases from V and 8 bases from J, leaving 8 bases between. The CDR3 covers 13 residues. The V gene's germline CDR1 is SGHRS and CDR2 YFSETQ. The data derive from a study of T cell clones after liver transplantation. Study information: TCRbeta sequencing after a pre-transplant mixed lymphocyte reaction identified graft-donor-reactive clones, later tracked in post-transplant blood.

Points from the study as a whole: Low donor cell numbers restricted donor-reactive repertoire measurement in a couple of subjects.

This TCR was sampled from a human patient who received a liver transplant. The graft donor may have given rise to some T cells. V gene TRBV5-1 combines with J gene TRBJ1-4; no definite D call. The sequencing here drew on CD4+ T cells from blood, taken around 4 years after liver transplant. CDR3 loop: CASSLVSGEKLFF. CDR3 DNA sequence: TGCGCCAGCAGCTTGGTCAGTGGGGAAAAACTGTTTTTT.